The 25 T cell receptor beta chains listed next were all sequenced from one sample in a study of tumor-infiltrating lymphocytes in oesophageal squamous cell carcinoma. Each CDR3 protein is one row after TCRdb ran MiXCR on the PCR reads. The sample yields about 20,000 distinct CDR3 sequences, under 40% seen once. The sample taken for sequencing was blood. These receptors all stem from a male donor with esophageal squamous cell carcinoma.

This clonotype was observed many times. The DNA for the CDR3 is TGCGCCAGCAGTGATATCCCGCAGTTTGGCACAGATACGCAGTATTTT. Translating it yields CASSDIPQFGTDTQYF. The chain recombines TRBV10-2 with TRBJ2-3; D is ambiguous. Germline V gene sequence: CDR1 WSHSY, CDR2 SAAADI. The CDR3 contains 16 residues. The V end lost 3 bases, the J end lost 1 base, and 14 bases lay between the germline ends.

V and J are TRBV9 and TRBJ2-7; 9 bases fit TRBD1. CDR1 is SGDLS and CDR2 is YYNGEE in the germline V gene. This CDR3 is 14 amino acids long. J gave up 5 bases and V 4 bases, and 7 bases lay outside the gene matches. The CDR3: CASSPGDREDEQYF. The CDR3 DNA sequence: TGTGCCAGCAGCCCCGGGGACAGGGAGGACGAGCAGTACTTC.

In this sample, this clonotype is medium-sized (0.01 to 0.1%). This rearrangement joins TRBV6-1 to TRBJ1-1; 10 nucleotides line up with TRBD1. With 7 bases clipped from V and 8 bases from J, the junction kept 7 bases outside the gene matches. The CDR3 contains 13 residues. The germline V gene encodes CDR1 MNHNS and CDR2 SASEGT. The CDR3 is CASKPGQGREAFF. The DNA of the CDR3 is TGTGCCAGCAAACCGGGACAGGGGAGAGAAGCTTTCTTT.

V usage is TRBV6-1 and J usage is TRBJ1-5, with D maybe TRBD1 (6 bases). Trimming shortened V by 5 bases and J by 2 bases, and 16 bases separated the two germline ends. The germline gives CDR1 MNHNS, CDR2 SASEGT. The CDR3 covers 16 residues. The CDR3 DNA follows: TGTGCCAGCAGTCCTAGGGGCAGGGGAGGCAATCAGCCCCAGCATTTT. Its translation: CASSPRGRGGNQPQHF.

Points on this clonotype: This may arise from a read error, as a much more abundant clone is one base away. The chain is built from TRBV4-1 and TRBJ1-1, with unresolved D. CDR3 length equals 16 residues. Germline V gene sequence: CDR1 MGHRA, CDR2 YSYEKL. CDR3 sequence (DNA): TGCGCCAGCAGCCAAGAAGGGCGGGGAGGGAACGCTGAAGCTTTCTTT. The encoded protein is CASSQEGRGGNAEAFF.

This clonotype was counted at least ten times. This chain links TRBV15 with TRBJ2-7; D gene unclear. This CDR3 is 13 amino acids long. Germline CDR1 is LNHNV and CDR2 is YYDKDF (reference sequence). V dropped 0 bases and J dropped 4 bases, with 7 bases sitting between them. This CDR3 reads CATSRDRNYEQYF. CDR3 DNA sequence: TGTGCCACCAGCAGAGATAGGAATTACGAGCAGTACTTC.

By share of the sample, this clonotype is large. The chain uses TRBV7-9 and TRBJ2-3, with 15 bases identical to TRBD2. From germline, CDR1 is SEHNR and CDR2 FQNEAQ (reference sequence). The length of the CDR3 is 16 residues. The junction had 7 bases not matched to a gene; V was cut back by 6 bases and J by 6 bases. The CDR3 is CASRPGLAGGSDTQYF. The CDR3 bases are TGTGCCAGCAGACCCGGACTAGCGGGAGGGTCCGATACGCAGTATTTT.

This clonotype was seen repeatedly, ten times or more. The chain is built from TRBV27 and TRBJ2-6; D gene ambiguous. Between the trimmed V and J ends, which lost 2 bases and 3 bases, there was a span of 5 bases. The CDR3 runs to 14 residues. Germline values: CDR1 MNHEY, CDR2 SMNVEV (reference sequence). CDR3 residues: CASSLSVGANVLTF. The CDR3 nucleotides are TGTGCCAGCAGTTTAAGCGTTGGGGCCAACGTCCTGACTTTC.

This clonotype was picked up many times. V is TRBV10-2 and J is TRBJ2-7; no firm D call. The V gene lost 0 bases and the J gene lost 7 bases, with 7 bases spanning the gap. The CDR3 is 12 residues long. CDR1 is WSHSY, CDR2 SAAADI, per germline. The CDR3 bases are TGCGCCAGCAGTGAGTCGATCGTTGAGCAGTACTTC. Amino acid sequence: CASSESIVEQYF.

This clonotype has ten or more counts. CDR3 DNA: TGTGCCAGCAGCCCTGGACAGGACTATGGCTACACCTTC. Translating gives CASSPGQDYGYTF. V and J are TRBV11-2 and TRBJ1-2; 7 bases fit TRBD1. Trimming removed 5 bases from V and 3 bases from J; junction bases left unmatched: 3. Germline CDR1 SGHAT, CDR2 FQNNGV. This CDR3 has 13 residues.

This clonotype has a handful of counts. This chain uses TRBV7-6 with TRBJ2-5, with D unclear. Trimming took 4 bases from V and 3 from J, leaving 12 bases between them. Germline V gives CDR1 SGHVS, CDR2 FNYEAQ. The CDR3 length is 14 residues. The CDR3 spells CASSSLGVEETQYF. The CDR3 DNA follows: TGTGCCAGCAGCTCTCTGGGCGTGGAAGAGACCCAGTACTTC.

In its sample, this clonotype was seen many times. This rearrangement joins TRBV28 to TRBJ1-6; D not certain. Trimming removed 2 bases at V and 9 bases at J, with 8 bases between. There are 13 residues in the CDR3. Germline CDR1 and CDR2: MDHEN and SYDVKM. In DNA, the CDR3 is TGTGCCAGCAGTTTAGAAGTGCCTTCACCCCTCCACTTT. Protein product: CASSLEVPSPLHF.

For this clonotype: Since the CDR3 does not end with the conserved phenylalanine or tryptophan, this likely comes from a read error. Because the CDR3's place on the DNA is in doubt, the DNA is left out and the CDR3 is given as listed by TCRdb. The chain carries TRBV7-2 and TRBJ2-5; the table names TRBD1, a call not compared with the DNA. Germline lookup yields CDR1 SGHTA and CDR2 FQGNSA. The CDR3 has 15 residues if both end residues are counted. This CDR3 is CASSRGLDTEAFIGN.

This clonotype is termed large. This chain links TRBV7-8 with TRBJ2-3, with 8 bases aligning to TRBD2. This CDR3 has 16 residues. Germline V CDR1 and CDR2: SGHVS, FQNEAQ. With 3 bases clipped from V and 5 bases from J, the junction kept 10 bases outside the gene matches. The CDR3 sequence: CASSLPGGAFGDTQYF. For the CDR3, the DNA is TGTGCCAGCAGCTTGCCCGGGGGGGCATTCGGAGATACGCAGTATTTT.

In this sample, this clonotype turned up once. The V call is TRBV7-9, the J call TRBJ2-5; D is unresolved. The better agreement between TRBJ1-2 and the DNA end casts doubt on the J call. The germline gives CDR1 SEHNR, CDR2 FQNEAQ (reference sequence). The CDR3 spans 13 residues. Written as DNA, the CDR3 is TGTGCCAGCAGCTTAGCAGAGGGCTATGGCTACACCTTC. Translating gives CASSLAEGYGYTF.

Many counts were recorded for this clonotype. V and J are TRBV25-1 and TRBJ2-3; D might be TRBD1 (6 bases). With 6 bases removed from V and 8 bases from J, the gap between germline ends came to 12 bases. There are 12 residues in the CDR3. Germline assignment: CDR1 MGHDK and CDR2 SYGVNS. The CDR3 bases are TGTGCCAGCAGCGGATTAGGGGGTACGCAGTATTTT. The encoded protein is CASSGLGGTQYF.

A few counts support this clonotype. The J gene is TRBJ2-5, the V gene TRBV7-8; D not resolved. This CDR3 region has 15 residues. From germline, CDR1 is SGHVS and CDR2 FQNEAQ. The V end was cut by 0 bases, the J end by 4 bases, with 12 bases between. The CDR3 sequence is CASSLAGLLGETQYF. CDR3 sequence (DNA): TGTGCCAGCAGCTTAGCGGGCCTTCTTGGAGAGACCCAGTACTTC.

At least ten counts were recorded for this clonotype. The genes are TRBV20-1 and TRBJ2-2; a possible D gene is TRBD2 (7 bases). Per germline, CDR1 DFQATT and CDR2 SNEGSKA (reference sequence). V lost 1 base and J 3 bases, leaving 18 bases between the germline ends. This CDR3 is 17 amino acids long. CDR3 residues: CSARARRGAADTGELFF. CDR3 DNA sequence: TGCAGTGCTAGAGCCCGTCGGGGGGCGGCGGACACCGGGGAGCTGTTTTTT.

The chain uses TRBV7-7 and TRBJ2-7; 8 nucleotides align to TRBD2. TRBJ2-1 explains the end of the DNA better; the J call may be wrong. This CDR3 contains 15 residues. Germline V CDR1 and CDR2: SSHAT, FNYEAQ (reference sequence). CDR3 nucleotides: TGTGCCAGCAGCCTACCCGGGACTAGGGACAATGAGCAGTTCTTC. This codes for CASSLPGTRDNEQFF.

Regarding this clonotype: A much larger clone is a single base away; this may be a read error. DNA for the CDR3: TGTGCTAGCAGCTTTACTAACACAGATACGCAGTTTTTT. It yields the protein CASSFTNTDTQFF. The chain joins TRBV7-6 to TRBJ1-4; no clear D. The V gene's germline CDR1 is SGHVS and CDR2 FNYEAQ. The CDR3 has 13 amino acids.

V and J are TRBV18 and TRBJ2-4, with 10 bases matching TRBD2. The DNA end is more similar to TRBJ2-7, so the J call may be wrong. CDR3 length: 13 residues. In germline, CDR1 is KGHSH, CDR2 LQKENI. CDR3 region: CASSPGTSDEQYF. The DNA for the CDR3 is TGTGCCAGCTCACCAGGGACTAGCGACGAGCAGTACTTC.

At least ten counts were recorded for this clonotype. Since a much larger clone is just one base distant, this may be a read error. The gene calls are TRBV6-4 and TRBJ2-7, with D perhaps matching TRBD2 (6 bases). V lost 5 bases and J 7 bases, leaving 15 bases between the germline ends. CDR1 MRHNA and CDR2 SNTAGT come from the germline V gene. The length of the CDR3 is 13 residues. CDR3 region: CASSLAEMDEQYF. For the CDR3, the DNA is TGTGCCAGCAGTTTAGCGGAGATGGATGAGCAGTACTTC.

V and J are TRBV7-2 and TRBJ2-5; 8 bases line up with TRBD2. This CDR3 is 14 amino acids long. Germline V gene sequence: CDR1 SGHTA, CDR2 FQGNSA. V shed 0 bases, J shed 9 bases, and the junction held 6 bases outside the gene matches. DNA for the CDR3: TGTGCCAGCAGCTTAGCTAGCGGGGACCGCGCCCAGTACTTC. This translates into CASSLASGDRAQYF.

This clonotype has ten or more counts. V usage is TRBV7-8 and J usage is TRBJ1-5; D is perhaps TRBD1 (5 bases). The CDR3 sequence is 16 residues long. Trimming removed 5 bases from V and 5 bases from J, with 19 bases in between. CDR1 and CDR2 from the germline V gene are SGHVS and FQNEAQ. CDR3 sequence (DNA): TGTGCCAGCAGCCCCAGGACCCTAGGGGCCCATCAGCCCCAGCATTTT. It encodes CASSPRTLGAHQPQHF.

This chain joins TRBV7-2 and TRBJ2-5; D gene unclear. The CDR3 is 15 residues long. V dropped 1 base and J dropped 6 bases, with 15 bases sitting between them. Germline CDR1 is SGHTA and CDR2 is FQGNSA. In DNA, the CDR3 is TGTGCCAGCAGCTTAGGGGCAGGCCTTATGCAGACCCAGTACTTC. Residues: CASSLGAGLMQTQYF. The full variable domain, rest sourced from reference TRBV7-2 and TRBJ2-5, is GAGVSQSPSNKVTEKGKDVELRCDPISGHTALYWYRQSLGQGLEFLIYFQGNSAPDKSGLPSDRFSAERTGGSVSTLTIQRTQQEDSAVYLCASSLGAGLMQTQYFGPGTRLLVL.